The 5 T cell receptor beta chains in this list originate from one sample, sequenced in a study of T-cell memory formation after mild COVID-19. TCRdb re-called the 5' RACE reads through MiXCR, storing one row per CDR3 protein. The table includes fewer than 150,000 distinct CDR3 sequences, about 6.5% detected once. The sequenced sample consisted of PBMCs or a T cell subset sorted from them (not recorded which). The receptors stem from an adult woman who had mild COVID-19 (a few samples of this study predate the infection). Cell type and time point are not known.

This clonotype was recorded once. The chain is built from TRBV20-1 and TRBJ2-6, with D possibly called TRBD1 or TRBD2 (5 bases each). CDR1 is DFQATT and CDR2 is SNEGSKA in the germline V gene (reference sequence). This CDR3 spans 14 amino acids. The ends were cut back, 5 bases at V and 4 bases at J, with 12 bases in the middle. The CDR3: CSARWGLGANVLTF. CDR3 DNA: TGCAGTGCTCGCTGGGGGTTAGGGGCCAACGTCCTGACTTTC.

This clonotype was found a few times. The gene calls are TRBV20-1 and TRBJ1-1, with no clear D. V shed 3 bases and J shed 2 bases, with 7 bases lying between them. From germline, CDR1 is DFQATT and CDR2 SNEGSKA (reference sequence). The CDR3 loop spans 12 amino acids. The CDR3 region is CSASNSNTEAFF. In DNA, the CDR3 is TGCAGTGCTAGTAACAGCAACACTGAAGCTTTCTTT.

V usage is TRBV12-3 or TRBV12-4 and J usage is TRBJ2-1; D gene ambiguous. The CDR3 totals 13 residues. The V and J ends lost 0 bases and 15 bases respectively, with 15 bases between them. The CDR3 sequence: CASSLAIRAPRFF. The CDR3 DNA follows: TGTGCCAGCAGTTTAGCAATTCGGGCTCCTCGGTTCTTC.

This clonotype was observed at least ten times. CDR3 in DNA: TGTGCCAGCAGTGTGGTAGGCGGGAACTATGGCTACACCTTC. Its translation is CASSVVGGNYGYTF. V gene TRBV13 combines with J gene TRBJ1-2; D gene unclear. Germline-derived CDR1 and CDR2 are PRHDT and FYEKMQ (reference sequence). Trimming took 6 bases from V and 2 from J, leaving 13 bases between them. The CDR3 runs to 14 residues.

This clonotype has more than one count but fewer than ten. This chain links TRBV10-3 with TRBJ2-5; 8 bases agree with TRBD2. This CDR3 spans 16 amino acids. J gave up 7 bases and V 0 bases, and 10 bases lay outside the gene matches. CDR1 and CDR2 (germline): ENHRY, SYGVKD. CDR3 amino acids: CAISESQAGVLGTQYF. The CDR3 bases are TGTGCCATCAGTGAGTCGCAAGCGGGGGTACTCGGGACCCAGTACTTC.